A selection of T cell receptor beta chains follows, all from one sample in a study of T-cell memory formation after mild COVID-19. TCRdb reprocessed the 5' RACE reads with MiXCR, giving one entry per CDR3 protein. The sample has 250,000 to 350,000 distinct CDR3 sequences, 15% to 20% seen once. The sample was PBMCs or a T cell subset sorted from them (not recorded which). Receptor source: a young man who had mild COVID-19 (a few samples of this study predate the infection). Cell type and time point are not known. CDR3s include the opening cysteine and the closing phenylalanine or tryptophan. The D gene is left open where the match is weak. For some rows the clone size is stated as once, few or many, or as a class when expanded; others skip it.

v_call	j_call	clone_size	d_call	cdr3_nt	cdr3_aa
TRBV19	TRBJ1-1	.	.	TGTGCCAGTTTTAGTCCGACAGCATCGAACACTGAAGCTTTCTTT	CASFSPTASNTEAFF
TRBV7-9	TRBJ2-1	few	.	TGTGCCAGCAGCTTACCTGTGTGGAATGAGCAGTTCTTC	CASSLPVWNEQFF
TRBV7-2	TRBJ2-3	few	TRBD2	TGTGCCAGCAGCCAACCCGGGGGGGGGGCCACAGATACGCAGTATTTT	CASSQPGGGATDTQYF
TRBV5-6	TRBJ1-1	.	TRBD1	TGTGCCAGCAGCTTGGGACAGGGTCGATTCACTGAAGCTTTCTTT	CASSLGQGRFTEAFF
TRBV5-1	TRBJ2-5	few	.	TGTGCTAGCAGCTTAGCGCGTCAAGAGACCCAGTACTTC	CASSLARQETQYF
TRBV5-4	TRBJ1-6	.	.	TGTGCCAGCAGCTCGGACAGAAGCTCCTATAATTCACCCCTCCACTTT	CASSSDRSSYNSPLHF
TRBV6-5	TRBJ2-3	few	.	TGTGCCAGCAGTTACGGCCAGGACACAGATACGCAGTATTTT	CASSYGQDTDTQYF
TRBV6-2/TRBV6-3	TRBJ1-5	few	.	TGTGCCAGCGTCCGCAGGGGTCCCAATCAGCCCCAGCATTTT	CASVRRGPNQPQHF
TRBV4-1	TRBJ2-1	.	TRBD2	TGCGCCAGCAGCCAAGATCACCCAGCTAGCGGGGCTCCTAAGGAGTTCTTC	CASSQDHPASGAPKEFF
TRBV18	TRBJ1-6	few	.	TGTGCCAGCTCACCGACAGGCGGTGATTCACCCCTCCACTTT	CASSPTGGDSPLHF
TRBV28	TRBJ2-5	few	.	TGTGCCAGCAGTCTAGATGACCTTGTACAAGAGACCCAGTACTTC	CASSLDDLVQETQYF
TRBV2	TRBJ1-1	.	TRBD1	TGTGCCAGCAGTGAAGCTAGGGACAGGGGCCCTGAAGCTTTCTTT	CASSEARDRGPEAFF
TRBV29-1	TRBJ2-7	.	TRBD1	TGCAGCGTAACGGGACAGCCCTCCTACGAGCAGTACTTC	CSVTGQPSYEQYF
TRBV11-2	TRBJ2-2	few	.	TGTGCCAGCAGCCACGTCATGCGCGGCTCGAACACCGGGGAGCTGTTTTTT	CASSHVMRGSNTGELFF
TRBV11-2	TRBJ1-2	few	.	TGTGCCAGCAGATCCTCCCGCGGGACCTATGGCTACACCTTC	CASRSSRGTYGYTF
TRBV6-6	TRBJ2-2	few	TRBD1	TGTGCCAGCATCGTGACAGGGGTAACCGGGGAGCTGTTTTTT	CASIVTGVTGELFF
TRBV4-3	TRBJ2-3	.	TRBD2	TGCGCCAGCAGCCAGGAACTCCTAGCGGGGGGGCCAACAGATACGCAGTATTTT	CASSQELLAGGPTDTQYF
TRBV5-5	TRBJ2-3	many	.	TGTGCCAGCACCGGGATCCCCTCTCGTCTCACAGATACGCAGTATTTT	CASTGIPSRLTDTQYF
TRBV12-3/TRBV12-4	TRBJ1-4	few	.	TGTGCCAGCAGTACGGCAACTAATGAAAAACTGTTTTTT	CASSTATNEKLFF
TRBV5-5	TRBJ2-3	.	TRBD2	TGTGCCAGCAGCCCGCGGGGGTTCTTAGGCACAGATACGCAGTATTTT	CASSPRGFLGTDTQYF
TRBV5-6	TRBJ2-7	many	.	TGTGCCAGCAGCAAAGGACGGGACGAGCAGTACTTC	CASSKGRDEQYF
TRBV19	TRBJ1-5	.	TRBD1	TGTGCCAGTACCGACAGGGGTAATCAGCCCCAGCATTTT	CASTDRGNQPQHF
TRBV7-9	TRBJ2-7	few	TRBD2	TGTGCCAGCAGCTTAGGTGGGACTAGTGGAGCCTACGAGCAGTACTTC	CASSLGGTSGAYEQYF
TRBV27	TRBJ1-1	.	.	TGTGCCAGCAGTGGGAGACCGAACACTGAAGCTTTCTTT	CASSGRPNTEAFF
TRBV6-5	TRBJ1-4	few	TRBD1	TGTGCCAGCAGTTACGGGACAGATGAAAAACTGTTTTTT	CASSYGTDEKLFF
TRBV12-3/TRBV12-4	TRBJ1-2	.	.	TGTGCCAGCAGTTTAGGACAGCCCGGGGGCTTC	CASSLGQPGGF
TRBV5-1	TRBJ1-1	few	TRBD1	TGCGCCAGCAGCTTTCACATCAGGGGGATGAACACTGAAGCTTTCTTT	CASSFHIRGMNTEAFF
TRBV4-1	TRBJ2-2	medium-sized	.	TGTGCCAGCAGCCAGGGAACCGGGGAGCTGTTTTTT	CASSQGTGELFF
TRBV10-3	TRBJ2-1	few	TRBD2	TGTGCCAGCGCGGGGGAATTCAATGAGCAGTTCTTC	CASAGEFNEQFF
TRBV4-3	TRBJ1-5	.	.	TGCGCCAGCAGCCTCAGACGGGAGTCTCAGCCCCAGCATTTT	CASSLRRESQPQHF
TRBV12-3/TRBV12-4	TRBJ2-1	few	.	TGTGCCAGCAGTCAATACTACAATGAGCAGTTCTTC	CASSQYYNEQFF
TRBV20-1	TRBJ1-1	.	.	TGCAGTGCTAGAATTGTCACCATGAACACTGAAGCTTTCTTT	CSARIVTMNTEAFF
TRBV5-1	TRBJ1-4	few	.	TGCGCCACCTCAAAGGGGGGGATTGATGAAAAACTGTTTTTT	CATSKGGIDEKLFF
TRBV20-1	TRBJ1-2	few	TRBD1	TGCAGTGCTATGGGACAGGGAGAGGGCTACACCTTC	CSAMGQGEGYTF
TRBV29-1	TRBJ2-5	.	TRBD2	TGCAGCGGCCAAGCGGGGGAGAAAGAGACCCAGTACTTC	CSGQAGEKETQYF
TRBV2	TRBJ2-1	few	.	TGTGCCAGCAGCGATGCCTCCGGGACTGATTACAATGAGCAGTTCTTC	CASSDASGTDYNEQFF
TRBV7-2	TRBJ1-3	few	.	TGTGCCAGCAGCTCCCACCGCTCTGGAAACACCATATATTTT	CASSSHRSGNTIYF
TRBV5-1	TRBJ2-1	few	TRBD1	TGCGCCAGCAGCTTGGGACAGGGGTTCGATGAGCAGTTCTTC	CASSLGQGFDEQFF
TRBV6-2/TRBV6-3	TRBJ1-5	.	.	TGTGCCAGCAGTGACCGGACAGTTAATCAGCCCCAGCATTTT	CASSDRTVNQPQHF
TRBV10-1	TRBJ1-1	few	.	TGCGCCAGCAGTGGACAAGTGAACGCTGAAGCTTTCTTT	CASSGQVNAEAFF
TRBV15	TRBJ2-2	few	.	TGTGCCACCAGCTACCGGGCCACGAACACCGGGGAGCTGTTTTTT	CATSYRATNTGELFF
TRBV30	TRBJ1-2	.	.	TGTGCCTGGAGTGTTCTCGGCGGGATGGGGCTGAGCGTCTATGGCTACACCTTC	CAWSVLGGMGLSVYGYTF
TRBV12-3/TRBV12-4	TRBJ2-1	.	TRBD2	TGTGCCAGCGTAAAGCTGGCGAGCGGGGGGGTTAGAGACAATGAGCAGTTCTTC	CASVKLASGGVRDNEQFF
TRBV20-1	TRBJ1-1	.	.	TGCAGTGCTCGAAGGGTGGGGACTGAAGCTTTCTTT	CSARRVGTEAFF
TRBV20-1	TRBJ2-5	few	TRBD2	TGCAGTGCTCCCCGGGGGGATCCAGAGACCCAGTACTTC	CSAPRGDPETQYF
TRBV2	TRBJ1-4	few	.	TGTGCCAGCAGTGAAACCCAGCGGGATAAACTGTTTTTT	CASSETQRDKLFF
TRBV10-3	TRBJ2-1	.	TRBD2	TGTGCCATCAGGGGGGGGGGAATTCGGAATGAGCAGTTCTTC	CAIRGGGIRNEQFF
TRBV9	TRBJ2-6	.	.	TGTGCCAGCAGCGGGAGAGGTGTGGCCAACGTCCTGACTTTC	CASSGRGVANVLTF
TRBV5-4	TRBJ2-6	.	.	TGTGCCAGCAGCTTGGAGCCCGGGGCCGGGGCCAACGTCCTGACTTTC	CASSLEPGAGANVLTF
TRBV10-3	TRBJ1-3	.	.	TGTGCCATCAAGGTTGACTCTGGAAACACCATATATTTT	CAIKVDSGNTIYF
TRBV7-2	TRBJ1-6	many	.	TGTGCCAGCAGCTCCTATAATTCACCCCTCCACTTT	CASSSYNSPLHF